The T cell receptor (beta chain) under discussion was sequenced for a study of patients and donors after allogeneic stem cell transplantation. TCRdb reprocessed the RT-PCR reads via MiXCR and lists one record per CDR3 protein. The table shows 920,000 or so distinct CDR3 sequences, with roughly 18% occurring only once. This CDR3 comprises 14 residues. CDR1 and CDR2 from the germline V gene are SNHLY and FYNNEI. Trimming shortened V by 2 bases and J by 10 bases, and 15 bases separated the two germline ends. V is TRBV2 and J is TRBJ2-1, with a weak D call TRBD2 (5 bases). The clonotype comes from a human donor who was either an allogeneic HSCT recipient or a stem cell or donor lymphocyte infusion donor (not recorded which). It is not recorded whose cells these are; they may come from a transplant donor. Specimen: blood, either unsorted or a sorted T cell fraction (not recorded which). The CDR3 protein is CASSETAWGEEQFF. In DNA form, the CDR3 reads TGTGCCAGCAGTGAAACGGCGTGGGGAGAAGAGCAGTTCTTC. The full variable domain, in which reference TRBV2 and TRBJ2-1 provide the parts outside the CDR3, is EPEVTQTPSHQVTQMGQEVILRCVPISNHLYFYWYRQILGQKVEFLVSFYNNEISEKSEIFDDQFSVERPDGSNFTLKIRSTKLEDSAMYFCASSETAWGEEQFFGPGTRLTVL.